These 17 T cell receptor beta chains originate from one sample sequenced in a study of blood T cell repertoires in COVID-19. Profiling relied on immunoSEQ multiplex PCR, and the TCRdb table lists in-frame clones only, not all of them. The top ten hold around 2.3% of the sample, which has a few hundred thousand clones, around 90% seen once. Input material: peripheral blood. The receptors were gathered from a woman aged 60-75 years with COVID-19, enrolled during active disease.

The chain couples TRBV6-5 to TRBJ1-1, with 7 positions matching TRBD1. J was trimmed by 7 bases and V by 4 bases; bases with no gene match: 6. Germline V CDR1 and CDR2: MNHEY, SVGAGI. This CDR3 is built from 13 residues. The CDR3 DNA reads TGTGCCAGCAGTTCGGGACAGACGTTTGAAGCTTTCTTT. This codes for CASSSGQTFEAFF.

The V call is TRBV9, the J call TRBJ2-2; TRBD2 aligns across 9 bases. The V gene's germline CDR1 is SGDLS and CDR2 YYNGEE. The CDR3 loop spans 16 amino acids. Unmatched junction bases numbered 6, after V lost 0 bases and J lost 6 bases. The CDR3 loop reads CASSVGAGGLSGELFF. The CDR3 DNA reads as TGTGCCAGCAGCGTAGGTGCGGGGGGGCTTTCCGGGGAGCTGTTTTTT. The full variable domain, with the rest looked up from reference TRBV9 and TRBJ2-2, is DSGVTQTPKHLITATGQRVTLRCSPRSGDLSVYWYQQSLDQGLQFLIQYYNGEERAKGNILERFSAQQFPDLHSELNLSSLELGDSALYFCASSVGAGGLSGELFFGEGSRLTVL.

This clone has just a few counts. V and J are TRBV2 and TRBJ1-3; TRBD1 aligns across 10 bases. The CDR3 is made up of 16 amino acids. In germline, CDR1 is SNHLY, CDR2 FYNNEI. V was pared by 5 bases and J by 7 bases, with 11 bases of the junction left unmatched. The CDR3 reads CASSLLDRGQGNTIYF. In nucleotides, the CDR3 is TGTGCCAGCAGTCTGCTCGACAGGGGGCAGGGGAACACCATATATTTT.

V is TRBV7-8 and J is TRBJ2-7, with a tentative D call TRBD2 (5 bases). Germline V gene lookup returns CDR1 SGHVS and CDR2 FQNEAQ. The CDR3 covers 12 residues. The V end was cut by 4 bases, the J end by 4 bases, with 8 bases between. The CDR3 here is CASSSSQYEQYF. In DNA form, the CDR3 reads TGTGCCAGCAGCTCTAGCCAGTACGAGCAGTACTTC.

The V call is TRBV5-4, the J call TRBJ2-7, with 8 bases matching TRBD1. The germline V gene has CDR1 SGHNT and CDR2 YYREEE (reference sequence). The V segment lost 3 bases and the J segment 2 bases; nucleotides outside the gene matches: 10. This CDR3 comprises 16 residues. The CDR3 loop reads CASSSWGLDRAYEQYF. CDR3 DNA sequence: TGTGCCAGCAGCTCCTGGGGGCTGGACAGGGCCTACGAGCAGTACTTC.

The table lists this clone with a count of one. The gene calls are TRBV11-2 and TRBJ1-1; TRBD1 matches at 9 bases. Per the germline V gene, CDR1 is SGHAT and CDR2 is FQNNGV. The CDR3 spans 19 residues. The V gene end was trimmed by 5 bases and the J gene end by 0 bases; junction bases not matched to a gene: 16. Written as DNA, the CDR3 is TGTGCCAGCAGCCAAACCGGACAGGGGCTTTTTTTAATGAACACTGAAGCTTTCTTT. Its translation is CASSQTGQGLFLMNTEAFF.

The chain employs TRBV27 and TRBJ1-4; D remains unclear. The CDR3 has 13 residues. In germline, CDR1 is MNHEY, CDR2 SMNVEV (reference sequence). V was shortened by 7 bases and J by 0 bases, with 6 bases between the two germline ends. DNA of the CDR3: TGTGCCAGCACTTCAGCAACTAATGAAAAACTGTTTTTT. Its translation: CASTSATNEKLFF.

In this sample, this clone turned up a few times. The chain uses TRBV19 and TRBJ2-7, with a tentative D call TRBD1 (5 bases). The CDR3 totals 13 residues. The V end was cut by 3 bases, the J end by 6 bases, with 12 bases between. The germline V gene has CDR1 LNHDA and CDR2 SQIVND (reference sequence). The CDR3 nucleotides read TGTGCCAGTAGTATTCAGGGTGTCACCGAGCAGTACTTC. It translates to CASSIQGVTEQYF.

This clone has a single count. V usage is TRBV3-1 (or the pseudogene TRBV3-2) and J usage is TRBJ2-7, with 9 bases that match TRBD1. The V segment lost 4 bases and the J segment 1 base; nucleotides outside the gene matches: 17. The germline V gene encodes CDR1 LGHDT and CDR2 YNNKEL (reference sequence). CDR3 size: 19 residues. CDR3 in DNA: TGTGCCAGCAGCCCCCGTCCCCGTCGGACAGGGGTTTTGTCCTACGAGCAGTACTTC. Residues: CASSPRPRRTGVLSYEQYF.

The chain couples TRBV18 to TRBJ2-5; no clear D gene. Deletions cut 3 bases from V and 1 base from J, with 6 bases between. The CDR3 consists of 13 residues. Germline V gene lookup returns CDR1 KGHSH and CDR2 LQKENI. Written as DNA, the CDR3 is TGTGCCAGCTCACCTTCAATCCAAGAGACCCAGTACTTC. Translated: CASSPSIQETQYF.

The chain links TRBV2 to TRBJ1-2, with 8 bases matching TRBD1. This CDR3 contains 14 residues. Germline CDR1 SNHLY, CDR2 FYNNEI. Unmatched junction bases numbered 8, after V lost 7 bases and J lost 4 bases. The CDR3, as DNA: TGTGCCAGCAATCGACAGGGGTCCTTCTATGGCTACACCTTC. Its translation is CASNRQGSFYGYTF.

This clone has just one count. The CDR3 spells CASRPGTGRNQPQHF. The CDR3 DNA reads as TGTGCCAGCAGACCGGGGACAGGGAGGAATCAGCCCCAGCATTTT. The V call is TRBV6-6, the J call TRBJ1-5; 9 bases are a match to TRBD1. The CDR3 sequence is 15 residues long. Germline V gene sequence: CDR1 MNHNY, CDR2 SVGAGI (reference sequence). Trimming cost V 6 bases and J 4 bases; bases outside gene matches: 7.

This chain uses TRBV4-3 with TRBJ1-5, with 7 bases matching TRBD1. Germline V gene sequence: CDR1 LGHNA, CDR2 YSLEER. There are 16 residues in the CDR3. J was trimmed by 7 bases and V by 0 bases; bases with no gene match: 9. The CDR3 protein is CASSQEAGGGGQPQHF. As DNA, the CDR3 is TGCGCCAGCAGCCAAGAAGCAGGAGGGGGCGGGCAGCCCCAGCATTTT.

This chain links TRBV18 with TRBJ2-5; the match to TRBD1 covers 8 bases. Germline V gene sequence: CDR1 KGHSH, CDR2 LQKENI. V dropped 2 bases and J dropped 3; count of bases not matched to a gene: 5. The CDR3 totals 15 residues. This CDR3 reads CASSPRDRGEETQYF. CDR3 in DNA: TGTGCCAGCTCACCAAGAGACAGGGGAGAAGAGACCCAGTACTTC.

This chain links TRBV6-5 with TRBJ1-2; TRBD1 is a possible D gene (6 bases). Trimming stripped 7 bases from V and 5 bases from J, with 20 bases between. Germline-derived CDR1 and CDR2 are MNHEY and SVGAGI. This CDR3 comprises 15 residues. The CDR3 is CASMKTQGVIYGYTF. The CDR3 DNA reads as TGTGCCAGCATGAAGACACAGGGCGTTATATATGGCTACACCTTC.

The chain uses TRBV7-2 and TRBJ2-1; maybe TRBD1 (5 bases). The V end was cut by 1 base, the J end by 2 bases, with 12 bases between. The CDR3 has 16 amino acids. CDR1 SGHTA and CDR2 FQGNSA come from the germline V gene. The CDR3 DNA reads TGTGCCAGCAGCTTAGAATGGCGGACAACCTACAATGAGCAGTTCTTC. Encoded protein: CASSLEWRTTYNEQFF.

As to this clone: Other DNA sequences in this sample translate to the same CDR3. The CDR3 loop is CASSLGLGQGTEAFF. CDR3 nucleotide sequence: TGTGCCAGCAGCTTAGGGCTGGGACAGGGAACTGAAGCTTTCTTT. The chain combines TRBV7-3 with TRBJ1-1, with 9 bases fitting TRBD1. In germline, CDR1 is SGHTA, CDR2 FQGTGA. V was clipped by 2 bases and J by 5 bases; unmatched bases: 6. The CDR3 has 15 amino acids.